This TCR beta chain is drawn from a study of CD8+CD57+ T cells in acquired aplastic anemia. As regards this clonotype: Its antigen is not known. This may come from a read error, since a much larger clone is one base off.

Genomic DNA templated the TCR beta VDJ and CDR3 profiling. TCRdb re-analysed the reads in MiXCR, keeping a single row per CDR3 protein. The data hold around 180,000 distinct CDR3 sequences, with about half observed a single time. The CDR3 covers 17 residues. Germline loops: CDR1 SGHRS, CDR2 YFSETQ. Patients included in sequencing had previously demonstrated CD8+CD57+ cell expansion by flow cytometry. None of the patients had been given any therapy when their blood was sampled. Study-level results: Roughly 31 CD8+ CDR3 sequences were shared between patients and controls.

The receptor's source is a human donor with aplastic anemia. The sample consisted of sorted CD4+, CD8+, or CD8+CD57+ T cells (not recorded which) from PBMCs. The chain combines TRBV5-1 with TRBJ1-3; possible D gene TRBD1, 6 bases. The CDR3 region is CASSLAGLTGTGSTIYF. DNA for the CDR3: TGCGCCAGCAGCTTGGCTGGGTTAACAGGGACCGGAAGCACCATATATTTT.